The rows below give T cell receptor beta chains drawn from one sample of a study of glioma-infiltrating T cells. A single record per CDR3 protein comes from TCRdb applying MiXCR to the multiplex PCR reads. The data contain approximately 190,000 distinct CDR3 sequences, approximately 30% of them seen just once; the ten biggest clones take up 20% to 25%. Sequencing was carried out using glioma tissue, nonneoplastic brain tissue, or PBMCs (not recorded which). The receptor source for this set is a human donor with low-grade glioma or glioblastoma, undergoing nonglioma brain surgery, or in good health (not recorded which). The conserved cysteine and the conserved F or W are not part of the CDR3 here. The order of the fields is V gene, J gene, CDR3 length, CDR3 protein.

TRBV28,TRBJ2-7,9,ARGGYYEQY
TRBV24-1,TRBJ2-1,10,ATRRRLGEQF
TRBV27,TRBJ2-5,13,ASSLWGAPQETQY
TRBV30,TRBJ2-5,12,AWSVYSGQEAQY
TRBV2,TRBJ2-7,10,ASWDTDYEQY
TRBV5-4,TRBJ1-2,13,ASSLYGQTNYGYT
TRBV5-1,TRBJ2-1,13,ASSFGLADYNEQF
TRBV27,TRBJ1-2,12,ASSLSYGHNGYT
TRBV2,TRBJ2-7,10,AGAGRTYEQY
TRBV15,TRBJ2-3,14,ATSGFRAGGSDTQY
TRBV6-1,TRBJ2-3,11,ASSSPGTNTQY
TRBV7-2,TRBJ2-7,13,ASSSRQGGVGEQY
TRBV12-3/TRBV12-4,TRBJ2-3,12,ASSPRAAGTLQY